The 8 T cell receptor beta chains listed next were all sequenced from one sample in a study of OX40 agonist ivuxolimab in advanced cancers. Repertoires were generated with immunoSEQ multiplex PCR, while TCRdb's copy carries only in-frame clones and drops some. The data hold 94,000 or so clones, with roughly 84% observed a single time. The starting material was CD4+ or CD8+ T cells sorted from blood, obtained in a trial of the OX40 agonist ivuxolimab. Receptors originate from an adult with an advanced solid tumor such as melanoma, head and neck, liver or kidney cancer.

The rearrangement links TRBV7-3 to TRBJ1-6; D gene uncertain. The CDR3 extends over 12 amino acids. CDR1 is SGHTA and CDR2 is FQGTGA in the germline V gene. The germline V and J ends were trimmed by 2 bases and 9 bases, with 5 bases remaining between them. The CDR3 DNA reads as TGTGCCAGCAGCTTAGGTAGTTCACCCCTCCACTTT. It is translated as CASSLGSSPLHF.

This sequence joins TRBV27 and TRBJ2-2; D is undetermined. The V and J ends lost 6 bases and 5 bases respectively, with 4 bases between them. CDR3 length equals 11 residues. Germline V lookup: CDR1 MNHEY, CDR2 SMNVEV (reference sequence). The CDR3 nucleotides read TGTGCCAGCAGAGGAACCGGGGAGCTGTTTTTT. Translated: CASRGTGELFF.

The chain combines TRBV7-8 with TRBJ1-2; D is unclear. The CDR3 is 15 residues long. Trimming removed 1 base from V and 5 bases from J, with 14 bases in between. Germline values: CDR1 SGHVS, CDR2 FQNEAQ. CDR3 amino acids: CASSLGPPRPYGYTF. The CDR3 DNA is TGTGCCAGCAGCTTAGGTCCTCCACGCCCATATGGCTACACCTTC.

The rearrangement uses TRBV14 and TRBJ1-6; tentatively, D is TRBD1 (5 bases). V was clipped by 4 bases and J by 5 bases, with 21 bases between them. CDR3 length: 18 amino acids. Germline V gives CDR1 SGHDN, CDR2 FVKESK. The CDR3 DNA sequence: TGTGCCAGCAGCCTTAGTCGGGCAGGGAACGTCAATAATTCACCCCTCCACTTT. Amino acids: CASSLSRAGNVNNSPLHF.

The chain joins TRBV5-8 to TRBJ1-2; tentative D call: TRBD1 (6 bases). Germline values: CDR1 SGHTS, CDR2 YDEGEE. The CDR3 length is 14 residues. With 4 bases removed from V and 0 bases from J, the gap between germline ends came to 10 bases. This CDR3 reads CASSRGHSNYGYTF. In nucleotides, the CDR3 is TGTGCCAGCAGCAGGGGACATTCTAACTATGGCTACACCTTC.

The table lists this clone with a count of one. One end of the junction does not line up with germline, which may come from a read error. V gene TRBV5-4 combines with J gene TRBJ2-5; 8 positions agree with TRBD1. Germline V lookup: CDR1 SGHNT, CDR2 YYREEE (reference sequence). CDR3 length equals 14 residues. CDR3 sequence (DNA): TGTGCCAGCAGCATTGACAGGGGTCAAGGGACCCAGTACTTC. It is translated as CASSIDRGQGTQYF.

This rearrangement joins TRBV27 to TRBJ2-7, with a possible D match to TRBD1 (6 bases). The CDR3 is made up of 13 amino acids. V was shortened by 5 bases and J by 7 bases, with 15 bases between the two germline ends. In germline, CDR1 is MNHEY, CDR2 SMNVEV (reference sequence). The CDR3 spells CASSRQDGWEQYV. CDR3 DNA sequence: TGTGCCAGCAGTCGACAGGATGGATGGGAGCAGTACGTC.

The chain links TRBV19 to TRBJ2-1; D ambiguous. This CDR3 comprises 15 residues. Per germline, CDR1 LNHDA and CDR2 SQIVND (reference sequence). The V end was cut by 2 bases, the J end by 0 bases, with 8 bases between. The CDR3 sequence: CASSIKGISYNEQFF. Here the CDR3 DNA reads TGTGCCAGTAGTATAAAAGGGATCTCCTACAATGAGCAGTTCTTC.